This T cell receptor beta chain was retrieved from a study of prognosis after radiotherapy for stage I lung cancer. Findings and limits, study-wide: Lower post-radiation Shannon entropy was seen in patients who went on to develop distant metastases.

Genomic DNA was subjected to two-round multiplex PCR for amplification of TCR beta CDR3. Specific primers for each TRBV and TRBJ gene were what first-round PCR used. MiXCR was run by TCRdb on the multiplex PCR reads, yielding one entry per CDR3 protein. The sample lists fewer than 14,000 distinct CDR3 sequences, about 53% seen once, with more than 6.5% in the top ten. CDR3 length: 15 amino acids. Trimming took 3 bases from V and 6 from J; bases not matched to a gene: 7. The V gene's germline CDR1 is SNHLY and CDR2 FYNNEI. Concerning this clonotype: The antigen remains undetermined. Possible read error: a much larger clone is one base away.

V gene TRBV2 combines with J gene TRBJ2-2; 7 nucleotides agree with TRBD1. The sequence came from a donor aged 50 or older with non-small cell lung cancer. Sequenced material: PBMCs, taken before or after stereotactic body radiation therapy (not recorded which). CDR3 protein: CASSEGQMMPGELFF. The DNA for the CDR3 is TGTGCCAGCAGTGAGGGACAGATGATGCCCGGGGAGCTGTTTTTT.